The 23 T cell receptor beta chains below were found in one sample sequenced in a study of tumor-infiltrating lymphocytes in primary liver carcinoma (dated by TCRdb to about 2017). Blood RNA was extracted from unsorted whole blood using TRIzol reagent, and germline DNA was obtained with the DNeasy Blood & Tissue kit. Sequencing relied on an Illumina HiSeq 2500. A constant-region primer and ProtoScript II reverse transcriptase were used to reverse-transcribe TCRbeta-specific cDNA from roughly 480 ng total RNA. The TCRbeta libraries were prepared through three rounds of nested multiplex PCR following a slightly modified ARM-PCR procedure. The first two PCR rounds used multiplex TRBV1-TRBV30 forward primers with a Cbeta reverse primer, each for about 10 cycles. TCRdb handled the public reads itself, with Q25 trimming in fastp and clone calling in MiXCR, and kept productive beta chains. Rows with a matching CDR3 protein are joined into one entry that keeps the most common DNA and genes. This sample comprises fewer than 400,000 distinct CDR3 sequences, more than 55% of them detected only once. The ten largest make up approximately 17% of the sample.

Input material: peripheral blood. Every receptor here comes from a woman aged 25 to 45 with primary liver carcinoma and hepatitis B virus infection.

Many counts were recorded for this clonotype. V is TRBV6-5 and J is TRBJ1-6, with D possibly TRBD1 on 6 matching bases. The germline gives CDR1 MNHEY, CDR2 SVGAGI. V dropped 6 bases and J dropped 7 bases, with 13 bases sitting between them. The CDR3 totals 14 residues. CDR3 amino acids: CASRNRARNSPLHF. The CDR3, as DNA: TGTGCCAGCAGAAACAGGGCTCGGAATTCACCCCTCCACTTT.

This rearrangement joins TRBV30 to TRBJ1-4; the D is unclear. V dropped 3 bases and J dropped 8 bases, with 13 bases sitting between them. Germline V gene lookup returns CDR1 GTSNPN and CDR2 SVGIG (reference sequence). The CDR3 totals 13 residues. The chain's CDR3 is CAWRKPGREKLFF. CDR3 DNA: TGTGCCTGGAGGAAGCCTGGGAGAGAAAAACTGTTTTTT. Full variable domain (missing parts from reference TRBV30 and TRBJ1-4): SQTIHQWPATLVQPVGSPLSLECTVEGTSNPNLYWYRQAAGRGLQLLFYSVGIGQISSEVPQNLSASRPQDRQFILSSKKLLLSDSGFYLCAWRKPGREKLFFGSGTQLSVL.

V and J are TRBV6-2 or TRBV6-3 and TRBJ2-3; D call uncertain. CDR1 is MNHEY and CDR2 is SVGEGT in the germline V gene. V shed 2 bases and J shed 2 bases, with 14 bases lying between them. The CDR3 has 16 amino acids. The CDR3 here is CASSYARWGNTDTQYF. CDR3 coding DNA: TGTGCCAGCAGTTACGCCCGATGGGGTAACACAGATACGCAGTATTTT.

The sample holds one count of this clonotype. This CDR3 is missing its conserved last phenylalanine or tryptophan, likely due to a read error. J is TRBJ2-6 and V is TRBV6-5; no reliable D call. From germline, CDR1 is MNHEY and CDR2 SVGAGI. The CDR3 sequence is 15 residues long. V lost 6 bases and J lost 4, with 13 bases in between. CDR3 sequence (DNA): TGTGCCAGCAGCATATCACGGTCGGGGGCCAACGTCCTGACTATC. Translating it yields CASSISRSGANVLTI.

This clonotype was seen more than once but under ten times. The CDR3 region is CASSLAAYRGYEQYF. DNA of the CDR3: TGCGCCAGCAGCTTGGCGGCTTACAGGGGCTACGAGCAGTACTTC. The J gene is TRBJ2-7, the V gene TRBV5-1, with 7 positions matching TRBD1. Germline V gene data show CDR1 as SGHRS and CDR2 as YFSETQ. There are 15 residues in the CDR3. Unmatched junction bases numbered 6, after V lost 0 bases and J lost 3 bases.

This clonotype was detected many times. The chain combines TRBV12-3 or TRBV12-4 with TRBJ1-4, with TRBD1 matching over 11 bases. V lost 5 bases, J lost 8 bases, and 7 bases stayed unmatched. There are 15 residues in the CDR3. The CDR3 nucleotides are TGTGCCAGCAGTCCCCGGACAGGGGGCATCGAAAAACTGTTTTTT. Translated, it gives CASSPRTGGIEKLFF.

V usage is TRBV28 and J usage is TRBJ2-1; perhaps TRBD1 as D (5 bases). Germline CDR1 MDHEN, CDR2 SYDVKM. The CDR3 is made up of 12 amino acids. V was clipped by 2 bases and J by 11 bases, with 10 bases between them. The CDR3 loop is CASSLLRQKQFF. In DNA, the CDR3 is TGTGCCAGCAGTTTACTCCGACAGAAGCAGTTCTTC. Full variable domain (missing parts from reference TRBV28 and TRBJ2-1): DVKVTQSSRYLVKRTGEKVFLECVQDMDHENMFWYRQDPGLGLRLIYFSYDVKMKEKGDIPEGYSVSREKKERFSLILESASTNQTSMYLCASSLLRQKQFFGPGTRLTVL.

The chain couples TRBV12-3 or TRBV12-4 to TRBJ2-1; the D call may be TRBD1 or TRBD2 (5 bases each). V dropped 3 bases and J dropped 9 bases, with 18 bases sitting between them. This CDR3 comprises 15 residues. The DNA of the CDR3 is TGTGCCAGCAGTTTTTTAGGGACGGCTTATAGTGAGCAGTTCTTC. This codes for CASSFLGTAYSEQFF.

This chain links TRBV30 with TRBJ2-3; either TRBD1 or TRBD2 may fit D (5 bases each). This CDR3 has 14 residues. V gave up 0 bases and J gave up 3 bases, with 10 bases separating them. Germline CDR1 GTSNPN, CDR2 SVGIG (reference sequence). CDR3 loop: CAWSVWDGTDTQYF. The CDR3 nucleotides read TGTGCCTGGAGTGTATGGGACGGTACAGATACGCAGTATTTT.

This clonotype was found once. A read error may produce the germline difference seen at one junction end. The CDR3 protein is CASSLGKRDSGANVLTF. CDR3 nucleotides: TGCGCCAGCAGCTTGGGTAAACGGGACTCTGGGGCCAACGTCCTGACTTTC. V and J are TRBV11-1 and TRBJ2-6; perhaps TRBD2 as D (5 bases). In germline, CDR1 is SGHAT, CDR2 FQDESV (reference sequence). CDR3 length: 17 residues. Supplemented by reference TRBV11-1 and TRBJ2-6, the full variable domain reads EAEVAQSPRYKITEKSQAVAFWCDPISGHATLYWYRQILGQGPELLVQFQDESVVDDSQLPKDRFSAERLKGVDSTLKIQPAELGDSAMYLCASSLGKRDSGANVLTFGAGSRLTVL.

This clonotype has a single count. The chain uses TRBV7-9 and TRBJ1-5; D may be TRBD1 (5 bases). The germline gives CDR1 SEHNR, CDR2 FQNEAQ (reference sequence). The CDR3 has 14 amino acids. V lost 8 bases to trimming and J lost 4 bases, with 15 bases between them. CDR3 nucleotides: TGTGCCAGCCACCTGATCCGGGGGAATCAGCCCCAGCATTTT. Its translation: CASHLIRGNQPQHF. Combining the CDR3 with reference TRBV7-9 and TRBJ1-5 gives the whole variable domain DTGVSQNPRHKITKRGQNVTFRCDPISEHNRLYWYRQTLGQGPEFLTYFQNEAQLEKSRLLSDRFSAERPKGSFSTLEIQRTEQGDSAMYLCASHLIRGNQPQHFGDGTRLSIL.

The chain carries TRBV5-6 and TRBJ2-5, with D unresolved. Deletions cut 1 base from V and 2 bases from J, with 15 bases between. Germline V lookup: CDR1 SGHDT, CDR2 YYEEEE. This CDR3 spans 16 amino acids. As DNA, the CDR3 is TGTGCCAGCAGCTTGATGACGGTCCCCGGACAAGAGACCCAGTACTTC. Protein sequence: CASSLMTVPGQETQYF.

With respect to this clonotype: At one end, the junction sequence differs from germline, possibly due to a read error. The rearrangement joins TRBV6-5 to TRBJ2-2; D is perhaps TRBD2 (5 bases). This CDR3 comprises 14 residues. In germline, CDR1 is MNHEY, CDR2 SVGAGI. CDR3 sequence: CASSPLPHTGKLFF. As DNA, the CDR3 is TGTGCCAGCAGCCCCTTACCACACACCGGGAAGCTGTTTTTT.

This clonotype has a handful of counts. The CDR3 spells CSVGDPFSREGGGGYTF. The DNA for the CDR3 is TGCAGCGTTGGGGACCCTTTCTCGCGGGAAGGGGGGGGAGGCTACACCTTC. The J gene is TRBJ1-2, the V gene TRBV29-1, with D tentatively TRBD1 (6 bases). The CDR3 loop spans 17 amino acids. V was clipped by 4 bases and J by 8 bases, with 29 bases between them. Germline lookup yields CDR1 SQVTM and CDR2 ANQGSEA.

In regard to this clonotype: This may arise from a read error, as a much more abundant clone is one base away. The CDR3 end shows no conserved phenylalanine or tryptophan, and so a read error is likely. The CDR3 region has the DNA TGTGCCAGCAGCCCCGACAGGTTGGGCTCCTACGAGCAGTACCTC. Amino acids: CASSPDRLGSYEQYL. The V and J genes are TRBV6-5 and TRBJ2-7; perhaps TRBD1 as D (6 bases). The CDR3 covers 15 residues. V was pared by 6 bases and J by 0 bases, with 15 bases between. Germline V lookup: CDR1 MNHEY, CDR2 SVGAGI.

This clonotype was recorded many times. Here the CDR3 DNA reads TGTGCCAGCAGGGGACCCGGGACATGGTCCCAGTACTTC. It translates to CASRGPGTWSQYF. The gene calls are TRBV6-1 and TRBJ2-5, with a possible D match to TRBD1 (6 bases). The CDR3 has 13 residues. Trimming shortened V by 6 bases and J by 9 bases, and 17 bases separated the two germline ends. The germline V gene has CDR1 MNHNS and CDR2 SASEGT.

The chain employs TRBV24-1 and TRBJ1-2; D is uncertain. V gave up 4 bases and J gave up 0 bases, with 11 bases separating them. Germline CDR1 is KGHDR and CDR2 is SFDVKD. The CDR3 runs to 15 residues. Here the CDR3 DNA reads TGTGCCACCAGTGACTCCGGACGGACTAACTATGGCTACACCTTC. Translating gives CATSDSGRTNYGYTF.

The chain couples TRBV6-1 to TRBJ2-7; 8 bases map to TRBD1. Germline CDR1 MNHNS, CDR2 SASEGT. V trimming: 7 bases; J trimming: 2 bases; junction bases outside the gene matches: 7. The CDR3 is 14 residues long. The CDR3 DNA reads TGTGCCAGCATGAGAACAGGGGGTGCCTACGAGCAGTACGTC. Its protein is CASMRTGGAYEQYV.

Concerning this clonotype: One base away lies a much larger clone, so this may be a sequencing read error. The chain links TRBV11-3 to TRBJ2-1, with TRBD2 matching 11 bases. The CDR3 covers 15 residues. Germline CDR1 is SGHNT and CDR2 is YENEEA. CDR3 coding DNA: TGTGCCGGCAGCTTAACTCTAGCGGGAGGCAATGAGCAGTTCTTC. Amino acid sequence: CAGSLTLAGGNEQFF. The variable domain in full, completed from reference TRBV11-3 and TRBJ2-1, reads EAGVVQSPRYKIIEKKQPVAFWCNPISGHNTLYWYLQNLGQGPELLIRYENEEAVDDSQLPKDRFSAERLKGVDSTLKIQPAELGDSAVYLCAGSLTLAGGNEQFFGPGTRLTVL.

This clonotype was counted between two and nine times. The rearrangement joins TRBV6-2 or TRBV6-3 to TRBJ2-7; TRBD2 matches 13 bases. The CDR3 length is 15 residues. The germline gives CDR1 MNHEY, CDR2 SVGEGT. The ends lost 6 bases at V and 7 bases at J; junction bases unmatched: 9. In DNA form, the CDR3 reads TGTGCCAGCAGCTCGACTAGCGGGAGGACGGGGGAGCAGTACTTC. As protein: CASSSTSGRTGEQYF.

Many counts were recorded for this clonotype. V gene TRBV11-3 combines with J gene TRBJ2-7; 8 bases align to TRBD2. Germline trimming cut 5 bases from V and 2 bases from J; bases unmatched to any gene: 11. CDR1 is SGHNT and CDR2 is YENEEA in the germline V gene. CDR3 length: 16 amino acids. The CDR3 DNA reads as TGTGCCAGCAGCCCTACCCAGCGGGAGTGGACCTACGAGCAGTACTTC. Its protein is CASSPTQREWTYEQYF.

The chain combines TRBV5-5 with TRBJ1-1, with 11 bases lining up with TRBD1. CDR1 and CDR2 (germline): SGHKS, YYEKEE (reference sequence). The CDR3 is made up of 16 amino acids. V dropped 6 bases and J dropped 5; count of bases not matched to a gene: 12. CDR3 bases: TGTGCCAGCAAGGCCGACCTAGGGACAGGGGGGACTGAAGCTTTCTTT. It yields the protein CASKADLGTGGTEAFF.

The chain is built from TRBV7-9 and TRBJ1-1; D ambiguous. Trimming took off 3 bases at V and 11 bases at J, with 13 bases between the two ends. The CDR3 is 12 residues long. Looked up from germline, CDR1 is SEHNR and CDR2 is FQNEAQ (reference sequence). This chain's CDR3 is CASSFQSPTAFF. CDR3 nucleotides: TGTGCCAGCAGCTTTCAGTCCCCAACCGCTTTCTTT.